The 18 T cell receptor beta chains below all came from one sample that was sequenced in a study of neurological immune-mediated disorders. A single record per CDR3 protein comes from TCRdb applying MiXCR to the 5' RACE reads. The sample holds 50,000 to 70,000 distinct CDR3 sequences, about 12% seen once. The sample was PBMCs. These receptors came from a woman aged 55 to 70 with HTLV-1-associated myelopathy (HAM/TSP).

This clonotype was detected many times. The chain recombines TRBV20-1 with TRBJ2-7, with D tentatively TRBD2 (5 bases). Germline-derived CDR1 and CDR2 are DFQATT and SNEGSKA (reference sequence). The germline V and J ends were trimmed by 6 bases and 2 bases, with 17 bases remaining between them. This CDR3 contains 14 residues. The CDR3 protein is CSAIRGSAPYEQYF. CDR3 in DNA: TGCAGTGCCATTCGGGGTAGCGCTCCCTACGAGCAGTACTTC.

This clonotype was found many times. This chain joins TRBV5-1 and TRBJ2-2; TRBD1 might be the D (6 bases). CDR1 is SGHRS and CDR2 is YFSETQ in the germline V gene. The germline V and J ends were trimmed by 0 bases and 6 bases, with 9 bases remaining between them. This CDR3 contains 14 residues. CDR3 loop: CASSLEQGPGELFF. CDR3 in DNA: TGCGCCAGCAGCTTGGAACAGGGCCCCGGGGAGCTGTTTTTT.

This clonotype was seen at least ten times. The chain links TRBV28 to TRBJ1-4, with 9 positions matching TRBD1. The CDR3 has 14 amino acids. Germline V gene data show CDR1 as MDHEN and CDR2 as SYDVKM. V shed 3 bases, J shed 7 bases, and the junction held 3 bases outside the gene matches. DNA of the CDR3: TGTGCCAGCAGTTTGGGACAGGGCCGTGAAAAACTGTTTTTT. Its protein is CASSLGQGREKLFF. The full variable domain, its missing parts supplied by reference TRBV28 and TRBJ1-4, is DVKVTQSSRYLVKRTGEKVFLECVQDMDHENMFWYRQDPGLGLRLIYFSYDVKMKEKGDIPEGYSVSREKKERFSLILESASTNQTSMYLCASSLGQGREKLFFGSGTQLSVL.

This clonotype came up many times. The V and J genes are TRBV24-1 and TRBJ2-3; possible D gene TRBD1, 6 bases. Per germline, CDR1 KGHDR and CDR2 SFDVKD. The CDR3 runs 14 residues. Trimming took off 2 bases at V and 2 bases at J, with 7 bases between the two ends. Here the CDR3 reads CATSDWDNTDTQYF. The CDR3 region has the DNA TGTGCCACCAGTGATTGGGACAACACAGATACGCAGTATTTT.

This clonotype was picked up many times. V is TRBV10-3 and J is TRBJ2-5; D is perhaps TRBD1 (5 bases). Germline V gene data show CDR1 as ENHRY and CDR2 as SYGVKD. The V and J ends lost 2 bases and 3 bases respectively, with 13 bases between them. The CDR3 is 15 residues long. The CDR3, as DNA: TGTGCCATCAGTGAGGGGCAGGGAAGGGAAGAGACCCAGTACTTC. Protein product: CAISEGQGREETQYF.

This clonotype was observed many times. CDR3 protein: CASRVSSTSYEQYF. CDR3 bases: TGCGCCAGCAGAGTTAGTAGCACCTCCTACGAGCAGTACTTC. The chain joins TRBV5-1 to TRBJ2-7; D gene unclear. Trimming took off 5 bases at V and 0 bases at J, with 12 bases between the two ends. This CDR3 is 14 amino acids long. Germline V CDR1 and CDR2: SGHRS, YFSETQ.

There are many counts of this clonotype. J is TRBJ1-2 and V is TRBV28; no firm D call. The CDR3 length is 13 residues. The germline gives CDR1 MDHEN, CDR2 SYDVKM. V lost 2 bases and J 2 bases, leaving 6 bases between the germline ends. For the CDR3, the DNA is TGTGCCAGCAGTTTAAAAAGGAACTATGGCTACACCTTC. Its protein product is CASSLKRNYGYTF.

The chain is built from TRBV5-1 and TRBJ2-7; the D gene is possibly TRBD2 (5 bases). Germline assignment: CDR1 SGHRS and CDR2 YFSETQ. The V gene lost 2 bases and the J gene lost 3 bases, with 12 bases spanning the gap. The CDR3 contains 14 residues. In DNA form, the CDR3 reads TGCGCCAGCAGCTTCGTCCCGGAGGACTACGAGCAGTACTTC. Its protein product is CASSFVPEDYEQYF.

This clonotype was recorded at least ten times. The chain joins TRBV7-9 to TRBJ2-7; 10 positions match TRBD1. Germline CDR1 SEHNR, CDR2 FQNEAQ (reference sequence). The CDR3 loop spans 15 amino acids. V lost 0 bases, J lost 3 bases, and 2 bases stayed unmatched. The CDR3 bases are TGTGCCAGCAGCTTAGCGGGACAGGGGAACTACGAGCAGTACTTC. Its translation is CASSLAGQGNYEQYF. The entire variable domain, with the rest obtained from reference TRBV7-9 and TRBJ2-7, is as follows: DTGVSQNPRHKITKRGQNVTFRCDPISEHNRLYWYRQTLGQGPEFLTYFQNEAQLEKSRLLSDRFSAERPKGSFSTLEIQRTEQGDSAMYLCASSLAGQGNYEQYFGPGTRLTVT.

This clonotype was picked up many times. This chain joins TRBV21-1 and TRBJ2-3; TRBD2 was called by the table and not checked on the DNA. TRBV21-1 represents a pseudogene. CDR3 length: 15 amino acids. The CDR3 here is CASSKASGSGDTQYF. CDR3 sequence (DNA): TGTGCCAGCAGCAAGGCTAGCGGGAGCGGAGATACGCAGTATTTT.

The rearrangement joins TRBV12-3 or TRBV12-4 to TRBJ1-1; the D gene is possibly TRBD1 (6 bases). Trimming cost V 6 bases and J 0 bases, with 14 bases left between them. The CDR3 is made up of 15 amino acids. For the CDR3, the DNA is TGTGCCAGCAGCTCAGGACAGTGGGTGAACACTGAAGCTTTCTTT. Translated: CASSSGQWVNTEAFF.

This clonotype was detected many times. The chain employs TRBV7-9 and TRBJ2-5; D is perhaps TRBD2 (5 bases). Germline values: CDR1 SEHNR, CDR2 FQNEAQ (reference sequence). The ends were cut back, 7 bases at V and 1 base at J, with 13 bases in the middle. The CDR3 has 14 amino acids. CDR3 residues: CASTQADSQETQYF. CDR3 nucleotides: TGTGCCAGCACCCAGGCGGACTCCCAAGAGACCCAGTACTTC.

In its sample, this clonotype was seen many times. The chain has TRBV5-1 and TRBJ1-6, with D possibly matching TRBD1 (6 bases). The V end was cut by 4 bases, the J end by 7 bases, with 12 bases between. This CDR3 is built from 14 residues. Germline V lookup: CDR1 SGHRS, CDR2 YFSETQ. The CDR3 coding sequence is TGCGCCAGCAGCAAAGGACAGAAAAATTCACCCCTCCACTTT. Amino acid sequence: CASSKGQKNSPLHF.

The J gene is TRBJ2-5, the V gene TRBV5-6, with 11 bases identical to TRBD2. The CDR3 consists of 15 residues. The ends lost 4 bases at V and 5 bases at J; junction bases unmatched: 7. Looked up from germline, CDR1 is SGHDT and CDR2 is YYEEEE. The CDR3 coding sequence is TGTGCCAGCAGCCTACCCTTAGCGGGAGGGGAGACCCAGTACTTC. As protein: CASSLPLAGGETQYF.

This clonotype was observed a few times. The chain is built from TRBV29-1 and TRBJ1-6; no firm D call. CDR1 and CDR2 from the germline V gene are SQVTM and ANQGSEA. The CDR3 sequence is 12 residues long. Deletions cut 7 bases from V and 7 bases from J, with 11 bases between. The CDR3 region has the DNA TGCAGCGCTATGACTGGAAATTCACCCCTCCACTTT. It yields the protein CSAMTGNSPLHF.

This clonotype was counted ten times or more. The genes are TRBV5-1 and TRBJ2-3; 13 nucleotides line up with TRBD2. This CDR3 is built from 18 residues. CDR1 and CDR2 from the germline V gene are SGHRS and YFSETQ. Trimming at V came to 3 bases and at J to 0 bases, leaving 7 bases not matched to a gene. This CDR3 is CASSWGLAGLISTDTQYF. In nucleotides, the CDR3 is TGCGCCAGCAGCTGGGGACTAGCGGGGCTGATTAGCACAGATACGCAGTATTTT.

This clonotype was seen repeatedly, ten times or more. CDR3 DNA: TGTGCCAGCAGCTGGAGGACAGGCCCCTACAATGAGCAGTTCTTC. This gives the protein CASSWRTGPYNEQFF. The chain is built from TRBV7-9 and TRBJ2-1; TRBD1 matches 7 bases. Germline V lookup: CDR1 SEHNR, CDR2 FQNEAQ (reference sequence). J was trimmed by 2 bases and V by 4 bases; bases with no gene match: 5. The CDR3 loop spans 15 amino acids.

This clonotype occurred a few times. V gene TRBV6-6 combines with J gene TRBJ1-2; tentatively, D is TRBD1 (6 bases). CDR3 length: 16 amino acids. CDR1 MNHNY and CDR2 SVGAGI come from the germline V gene (reference sequence). V was shortened by 10 bases and J by 0 bases, with 21 bases between the two germline ends. CDR3: CATTGGDKLTNYGYTF. Here the CDR3 DNA reads TGTGCCACCACTGGTGGGGACAAGCTTACTAACTATGGCTACACCTTC.